Given below is one T cell receptor beta chain in context. The junction departs from germline at one end; a sequencing error may be responsible. The CDR3 totals 19 residues. CDR1 and CDR2 (germline): MDHEN, SYDVKM. Then a second PCR, running roughly 7 to 11 cycles, was carried out with a sample-barcoded 5' primer and a J-beta primer mix. TCRdb re-called the 5' RACE reads through MiXCR, storing one row per CDR3 protein. The sample shows about 1.6 million distinct CDR3 sequences, about 32% of them seen only once. The source of the sample is a study of blood T cells in healthy people across ages. The V gene is TRBV28, the J gene TRBJ2-6; 10 bases are a match to TRBD1. The TCR comes from a woman aged 30 to 39 in good health. Sequences were obtained from blood. The CDR3 loop reads CVSSPLGTGELSGANVLTF. Here the CDR3 DNA reads TGTGTCAGCAGTCCCCTGGGGACAGGGGAATTATCTGGGGCCAACGTCCTGACTTTC.